The clone carrying this T cell receptor beta chain was found many times. The antigen is not known. With 1 base removed from V and 4 bases from J, the gap between germline ends came to 3 bases. The CDR3 runs to 12 residues. These data are taken from a study of T cells after yellow fever vaccination. Study-wide findings and caveats: A faster peak, day 5 versus 15, was reached by the weaker secondary response.

5'RACE template switching produced TCR cDNA carrying a universal primer site and UMIs. TCRdb reprocessed the 5' RACE reads via MiXCR and lists one record per CDR3 protein. The table shows under 300,000 distinct CDR3 sequences, with around 7% occurring only once. The source of this sequence is a man aged 25 to 45 who received the YFV17D yellow fever vaccine. The chain recombines TRBV12-3 or TRBV12-4 with TRBJ2-3; D is unclear. This sample comprised CD4+ T cells sorted from PBMCs, obtained 15 days after the yellow fever booster vaccination. The DNA of the CDR3 is TGTGCCAGCAGTTTAGTGTCAGATACGCAGTATTTT. Translated: CASSLVSDTQYF.